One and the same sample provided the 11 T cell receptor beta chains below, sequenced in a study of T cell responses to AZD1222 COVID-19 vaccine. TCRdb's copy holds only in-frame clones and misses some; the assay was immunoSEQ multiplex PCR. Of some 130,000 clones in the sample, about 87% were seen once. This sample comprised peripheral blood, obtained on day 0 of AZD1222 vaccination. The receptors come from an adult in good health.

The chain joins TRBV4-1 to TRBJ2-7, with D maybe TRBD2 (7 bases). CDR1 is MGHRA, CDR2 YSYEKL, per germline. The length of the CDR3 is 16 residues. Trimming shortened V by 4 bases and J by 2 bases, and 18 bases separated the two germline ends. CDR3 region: CASSRFDIGGPYEQYF. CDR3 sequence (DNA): TGCGCCAGCAGCCGCTTCGATATCGGGGGGCCCTACGAGCAGTACTTC.

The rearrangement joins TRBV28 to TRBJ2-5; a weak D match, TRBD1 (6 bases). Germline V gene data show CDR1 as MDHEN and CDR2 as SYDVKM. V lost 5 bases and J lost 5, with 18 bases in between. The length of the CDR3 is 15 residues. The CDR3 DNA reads TGTGCCAGCAGTCGCGAGACAGGCCCCTGGGAGACCCAGTACTTC. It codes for CASSRETGPWETQYF. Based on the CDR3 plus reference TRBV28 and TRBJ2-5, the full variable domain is DVKVTQSSRYLVKRTGEKVFLECVQDMDHENMFWYRQDPGLGLRLIYFSYDVKMKEKGDIPEGYSVSREKKERFSLILESASTNQTSMYLCASSRETGPWETQYFGPGTRLLVL.

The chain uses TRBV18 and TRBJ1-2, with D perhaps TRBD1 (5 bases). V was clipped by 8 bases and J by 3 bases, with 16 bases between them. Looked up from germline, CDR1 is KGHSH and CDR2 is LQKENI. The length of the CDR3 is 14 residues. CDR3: CASPQGQRDYGYTF. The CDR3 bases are TGTGCCAGCCCTCAGGGCCAGAGGGACTATGGCTACACCTTC.

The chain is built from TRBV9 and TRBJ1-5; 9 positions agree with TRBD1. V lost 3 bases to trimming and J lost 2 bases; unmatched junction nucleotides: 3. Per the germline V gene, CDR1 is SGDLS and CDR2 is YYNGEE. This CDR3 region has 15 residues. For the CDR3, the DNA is TGTGCCAGCAGCGCGGGGACAGGGCGCAATCAGCCCCAGCATTTT. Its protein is CASSAGTGRNQPQHF.

The CDR3 is CASSFRAENQPQHF. As DNA, the CDR3 is TGTGCCAGCAGCTTTCGGGCAGAGAATCAGCCCCAGCATTTT. This sequence joins TRBV5-6 and TRBJ1-5, with unresolved D. The germline V gene has CDR1 SGHDT and CDR2 YYEEEE. V was pared by 2 bases and J by 4 bases, with 10 bases between. This CDR3 is built from 14 residues.

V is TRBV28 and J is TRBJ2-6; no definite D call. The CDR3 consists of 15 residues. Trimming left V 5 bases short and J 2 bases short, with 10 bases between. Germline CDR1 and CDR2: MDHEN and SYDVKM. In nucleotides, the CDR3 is TGTGCCAGCAGTCTCCTGCGCGCTGGGGCCAACGTCCTGACTTTC. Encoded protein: CASSLLRAGANVLTF.

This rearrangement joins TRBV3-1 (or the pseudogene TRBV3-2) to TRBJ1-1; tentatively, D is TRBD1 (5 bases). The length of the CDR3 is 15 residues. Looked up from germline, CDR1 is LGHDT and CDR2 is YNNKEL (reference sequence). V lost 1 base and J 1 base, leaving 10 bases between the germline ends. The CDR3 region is CASSQATGGNTEAFF. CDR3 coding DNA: TGTGCCAGCAGCCAAGCCACTGGGGGGAACACTGAAGCTTTCTTT.

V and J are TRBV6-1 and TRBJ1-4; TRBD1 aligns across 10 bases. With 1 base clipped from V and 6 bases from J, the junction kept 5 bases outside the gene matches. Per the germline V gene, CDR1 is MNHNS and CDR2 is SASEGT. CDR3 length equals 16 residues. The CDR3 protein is CASSEGMGTGDEKLFF. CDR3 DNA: TGTGCCAGCAGTGAAGGGATGGGGACAGGGGATGAAAAACTGTTTTTT.

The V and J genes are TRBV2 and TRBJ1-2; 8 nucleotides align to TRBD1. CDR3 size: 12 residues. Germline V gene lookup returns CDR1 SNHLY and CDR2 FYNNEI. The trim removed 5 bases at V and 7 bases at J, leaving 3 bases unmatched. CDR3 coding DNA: TGTGCCAGCAGTCAGGGGGCGGCTGGCTACACCTTC. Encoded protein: CASSQGAAGYTF.

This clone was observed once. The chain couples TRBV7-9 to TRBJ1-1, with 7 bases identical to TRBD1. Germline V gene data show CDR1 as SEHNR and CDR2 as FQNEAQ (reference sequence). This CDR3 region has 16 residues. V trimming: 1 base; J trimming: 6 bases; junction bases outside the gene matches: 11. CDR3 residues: CASSLEGAGLESEAFF. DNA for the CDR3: TGTGCCAGCAGCTTAGAGGGGGCAGGGTTAGAATCTGAAGCTTTCTTT.

As DNA, the CDR3 is TGTGCCAGCAGCCAAGACGGCAGGGGGCAGAGTGGCTACACCTTC. Residues: CASSQDGRGQSGYTF. The rearrangement uses TRBV3-1 (or the pseudogene TRBV3-2) and TRBJ1-2, with 8 positions matching TRBD1. CDR3 length: 15 amino acids. Germline CDR1 and CDR2: LGHDT and YNNKEL (reference sequence). V shed 0 bases and J 7 bases; nucleotides not matched to a gene: 7.